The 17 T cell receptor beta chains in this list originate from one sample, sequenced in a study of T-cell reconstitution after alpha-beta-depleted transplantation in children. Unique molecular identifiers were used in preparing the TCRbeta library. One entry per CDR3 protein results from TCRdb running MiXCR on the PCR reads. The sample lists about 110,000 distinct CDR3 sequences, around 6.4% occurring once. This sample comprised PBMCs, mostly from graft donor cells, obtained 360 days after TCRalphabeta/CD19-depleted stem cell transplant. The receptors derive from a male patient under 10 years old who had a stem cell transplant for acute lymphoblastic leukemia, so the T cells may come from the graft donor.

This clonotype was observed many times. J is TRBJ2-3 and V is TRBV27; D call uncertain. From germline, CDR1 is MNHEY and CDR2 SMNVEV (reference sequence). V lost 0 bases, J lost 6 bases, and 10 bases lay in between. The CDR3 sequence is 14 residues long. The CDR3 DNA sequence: TGTGCCAGCAGTTTATCGCCAGGAAGCGATACGCAGTATTTT. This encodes CASSLSPGSDTQYF.

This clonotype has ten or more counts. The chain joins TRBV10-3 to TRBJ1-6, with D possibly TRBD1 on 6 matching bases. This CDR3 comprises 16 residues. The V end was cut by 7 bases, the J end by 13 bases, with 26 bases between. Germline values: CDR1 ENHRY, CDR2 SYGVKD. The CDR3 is CAIKDSHPTDSWPLHF. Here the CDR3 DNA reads TGTGCCATCAAGGACAGCCATCCCACGGATAGTTGGCCCCTCCACTTT.

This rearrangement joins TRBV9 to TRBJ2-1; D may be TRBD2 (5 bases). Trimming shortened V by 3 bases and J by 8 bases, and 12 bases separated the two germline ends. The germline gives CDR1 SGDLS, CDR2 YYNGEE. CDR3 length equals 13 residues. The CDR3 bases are TGTGCCAGCAGCGAAGAGGGCCTCGATGAGCAGTTCTTC. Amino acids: CASSEEGLDEQFF.

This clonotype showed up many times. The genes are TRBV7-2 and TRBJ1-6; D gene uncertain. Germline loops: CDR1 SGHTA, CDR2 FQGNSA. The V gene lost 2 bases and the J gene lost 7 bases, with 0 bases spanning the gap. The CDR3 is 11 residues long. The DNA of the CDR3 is TGTGCCAGCAGCTTAAATTCACCCCTCCACTTT. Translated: CASSLNSPLHF.

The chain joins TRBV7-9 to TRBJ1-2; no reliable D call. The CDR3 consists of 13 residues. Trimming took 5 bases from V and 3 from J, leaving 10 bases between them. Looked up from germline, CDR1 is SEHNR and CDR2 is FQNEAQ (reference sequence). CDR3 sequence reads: CASSQGPHYGYTF. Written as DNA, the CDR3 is TGTGCCAGCAGCCAAGGGCCTCACTATGGCTACACCTTC.

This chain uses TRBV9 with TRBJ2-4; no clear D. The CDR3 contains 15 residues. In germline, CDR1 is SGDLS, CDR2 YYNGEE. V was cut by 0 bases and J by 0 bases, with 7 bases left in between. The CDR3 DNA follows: TGTGCCAGCAGCGTAGGTTTTCTAGCCAAAAACATTCAGTACTTC. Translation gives CASSVGFLAKNIQYF.

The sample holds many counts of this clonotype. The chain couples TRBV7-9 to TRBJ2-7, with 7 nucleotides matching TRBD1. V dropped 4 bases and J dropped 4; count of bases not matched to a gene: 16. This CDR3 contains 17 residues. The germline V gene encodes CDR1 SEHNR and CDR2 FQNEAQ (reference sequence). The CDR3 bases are TGTGCCAGCAGCTCATTAGCCCGGGACAGAGGCTTGTACGAGCAGTACTTC. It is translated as CASSSLARDRGLYEQYF.

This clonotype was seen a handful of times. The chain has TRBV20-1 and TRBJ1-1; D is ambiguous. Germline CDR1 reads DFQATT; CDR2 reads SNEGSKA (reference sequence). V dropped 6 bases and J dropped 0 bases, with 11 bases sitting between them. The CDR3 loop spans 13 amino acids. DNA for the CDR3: TGCAGTGCCCCCCCCCACATGAACACTGAAGCTTTCTTT. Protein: CSAPPHMNTEAFF.

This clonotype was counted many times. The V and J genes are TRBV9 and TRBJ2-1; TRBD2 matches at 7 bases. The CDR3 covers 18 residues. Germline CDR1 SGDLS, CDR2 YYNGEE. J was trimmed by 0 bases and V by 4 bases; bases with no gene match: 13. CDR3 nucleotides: TGTGCCAGCAGCTCACGATGGGGGGGGAAGAGCTCCTACAATGAGCAGTTCTTC. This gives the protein CASSSRWGGKSSYNEQFF.

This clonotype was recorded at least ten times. The CDR3 DNA reads TGTGCCAGCAGCACTCGGGACAGACCCTACGAGCAGTACTTC. It translates to CASSTRDRPYEQYF. The chain has TRBV7-9 and TRBJ2-7; TRBD1 matches 7 bases. In germline, CDR1 is SEHNR, CDR2 FQNEAQ (reference sequence). The CDR3 loop spans 14 amino acids. V gave up 5 bases and J gave up 2 bases; unmatched junction bases: 6.

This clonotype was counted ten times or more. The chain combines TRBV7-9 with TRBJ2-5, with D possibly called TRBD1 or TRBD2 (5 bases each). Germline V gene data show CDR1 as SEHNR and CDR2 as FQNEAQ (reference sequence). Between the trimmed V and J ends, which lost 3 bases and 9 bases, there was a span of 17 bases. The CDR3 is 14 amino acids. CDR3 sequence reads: CASSLARAKEAQYF. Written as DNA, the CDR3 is TGTGCCAGCAGCTTGGCCAGGGCCAAGGAGGCCCAGTACTTC.

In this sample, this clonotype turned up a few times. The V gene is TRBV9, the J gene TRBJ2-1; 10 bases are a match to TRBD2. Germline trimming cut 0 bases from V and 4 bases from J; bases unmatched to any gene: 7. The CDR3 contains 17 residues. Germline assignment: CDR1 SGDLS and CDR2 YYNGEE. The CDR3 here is CASSVGSSGGVYNEQFF. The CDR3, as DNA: TGTGCCAGCAGCGTAGGGTCTAGCGGGGGCGTTTACAATGAGCAGTTCTTC. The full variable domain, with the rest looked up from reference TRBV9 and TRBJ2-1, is DSGVTQTPKHLITATGQRVTLRCSPRSGDLSVYWYQQSLDQGLQFLIQYYNGEERAKGNILERFSAQQFPDLHSELNLSSLELGDSALYFCASSVGSSGGVYNEQFFGPGTRLTVL.

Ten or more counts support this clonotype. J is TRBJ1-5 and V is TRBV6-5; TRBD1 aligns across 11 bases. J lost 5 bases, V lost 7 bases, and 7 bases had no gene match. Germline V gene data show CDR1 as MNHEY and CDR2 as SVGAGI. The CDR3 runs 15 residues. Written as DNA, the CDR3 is TGTGCCAGCATGCAGGACAGGGGGCTGGATCAGCCCCAGCATTTT. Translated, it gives CASMQDRGLDQPQHF.

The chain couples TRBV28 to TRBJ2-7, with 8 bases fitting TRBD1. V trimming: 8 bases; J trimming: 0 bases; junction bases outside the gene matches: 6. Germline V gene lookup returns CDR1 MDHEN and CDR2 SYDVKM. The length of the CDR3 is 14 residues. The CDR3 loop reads CASPRTGCSYEQYF. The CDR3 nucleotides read TGTGCCAGCCCCAGGACAGGGTGCTCCTACGAGCAGTACTTC.

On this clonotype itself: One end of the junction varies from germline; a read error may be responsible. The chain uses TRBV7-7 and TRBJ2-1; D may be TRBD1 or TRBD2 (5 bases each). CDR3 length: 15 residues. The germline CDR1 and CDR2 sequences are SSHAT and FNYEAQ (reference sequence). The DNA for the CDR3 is TGTGCTAGCAGCTTAGACCCGGGACGGAACAATGAGCAGTTCTTC. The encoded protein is CASSLDPGRNNEQFF.

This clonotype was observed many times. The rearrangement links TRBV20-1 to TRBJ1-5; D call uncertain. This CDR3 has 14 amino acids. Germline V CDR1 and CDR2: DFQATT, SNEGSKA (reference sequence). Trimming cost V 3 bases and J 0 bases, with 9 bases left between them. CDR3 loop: CSASALYSNQPQHF. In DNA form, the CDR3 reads TGCAGTGCTAGCGCCCTTTATAGCAATCAGCCCCAGCATTTT.

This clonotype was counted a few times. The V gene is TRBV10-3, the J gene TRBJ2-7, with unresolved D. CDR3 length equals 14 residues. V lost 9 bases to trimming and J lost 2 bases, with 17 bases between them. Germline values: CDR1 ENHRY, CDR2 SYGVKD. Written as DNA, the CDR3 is TGTGCCATACAAGACATTCAAGGCCCCTACGAGCAGTACTTC. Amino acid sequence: CAIQDIQGPYEQYF.